A selection of T cell receptor beta chains follows, all from one sample in a study of blood T cell repertoires in COVID-19. Assay: immunoSEQ multiplex PCR; the TCRdb copy retains only in-frame clones and omits some. This sample yields approximately 89,000 clones, of which roughly four fifths are seen a single time; 13% belongs to the top ten. The sequencing sample was made of peripheral blood. These receptors were taken from a human donor in a cohort sampled during active COVID-19. The CDR3 runs from the conserved cysteine through the conserved F or W. A D gene is named only where the DNA matches it firmly. Clone size is shown for a subset of rows, as once, few, many or a class of expanded clone.

clone size: -; V gene: TRBV27; D gene: -; J gene: TRBJ2-1; CDR3 protein: CASSSQTLNNEQFF; CDR3 DNA: TGTGCCAGCAGTTCACAGACACTTAACAATGAGCAGTTCTTC
clone size: -; V gene: TRBV30; D gene: -; J gene: TRBJ2-3; CDR3 protein: CAWSGFYTDTQYF; CDR3 DNA: TGTGCCTGGAGTGGTTTTTACACAGATACGCAGTATTTT
clone size: -; V gene: TRBV6-5; D gene: TRBD1; J gene: TRBJ2-7; CDR3 protein: CASSNQGARYEQYF; CDR3 DNA: TGTGCCAGCAGTAACCAGGGGGCGCGCTACGAGCAGTACTTC
clone size: -; V gene: TRBV12-3/TRBV12-4; D gene: -; J gene: TRBJ1-3; CDR3 protein: CASSVSRGNTIYF; CDR3 DNA: TGTGCCAGCAGTGTGTCTAGGGGAAACACCATATATTTT
clone size: -; V gene: TRBV5-6; D gene: TRBD1; J gene: TRBJ2-1; CDR3 protein: CASSQFQRTGKYNEQFF; CDR3 DNA: TGTGCCAGCAGCCAATTCCAGCGGACAGGGAAATACAATGAGCAGTTCTTC
clone size: -; V gene: TRBV5-1; D gene: TRBD2; J gene: TRBJ2-7; CDR3 protein: CASSDSGGGREQYF; CDR3 DNA: TGCGCCAGCAGCGATAGCGGGGGGGGACGTGAGCAGTACTTC
clone size: -; V gene: TRBV28; D gene: TRBD2; J gene: TRBJ2-7; CDR3 protein: CASSLSGGYEQYF; CDR3 DNA: TGTGCCAGCAGTTTGAGCGGGGGCTACGAGCAGTACTTC
clone size: -; V gene: TRBV11-2; D gene: TRBD1; J gene: TRBJ1-1; CDR3 protein: CASSGHRGLNTEAFF; CDR3 DNA: TGTGCCAGCAGCGGCCACAGGGGATTGAACACTGAAGCTTTCTTT
clone size: -; V gene: TRBV5-1; D gene: TRBD1; J gene: TRBJ2-3; CDR3 protein: CASSPRQGGGTDTQYF; CDR3 DNA: TGCGCCAGCAGCCCCCGACAGGGTGGGGGCACAGATACGCAGTATTTT
clone size: -; V gene: TRBV11-3; D gene: TRBD1; J gene: TRBJ2-7; CDR3 protein: CASSLDLMGQGFYEQYF; CDR3 DNA: TGTGCCAGCAGCTTAGATCTTATGGGACAGGGGTTTTACGAGCAGTACTTC
clone size: -; V gene: TRBV5-4; D gene: TRBD1; J gene: TRBJ1-5; CDR3 protein: CATGQGLGQPQHF; CDR3 DNA: TGTGCCACCGGACAGGGGCTGGGACAGCCCCAGCATTTT
clone size: -; V gene: TRBV19; D gene: -; J gene: TRBJ1-5; CDR3 protein: CASSMQGNQPQHF; CDR3 DNA: TGTGCCAGTAGTATGCAGGGGAATCAGCCCCAGCATTTT
clone size: -; V gene: TRBV6-5; D gene: -; J gene: TRBJ1-3; CDR3 protein: CASSGGAHTIYF; CDR3 DNA: TGTGCCAGCAGCGGGGGGGCCCACACCATATATTTT
clone size: -; V gene: TRBV5-6; D gene: TRBD2; J gene: TRBJ2-3; CDR3 protein: CASSLGLAGADTQYF; CDR3 DNA: TGTGCCAGCAGCTTGGGGCTAGCGGGGGCAGATACGCAGTATTTT
clone size: -; V gene: TRBV29-1; D gene: -; J gene: TRBJ2-5; CDR3 protein: CSVKGSQETQYF; CDR3 DNA: TGCAGCGTTAAAGGGAGCCAAGAGACCCAGTACTTC
clone size: -; V gene: TRBV29-1; D gene: -; J gene: TRBJ1-6; CDR3 protein: CSVGVVRGGSTMALHF; CDR3 DNA: TGCAGCGTTGGCGTTGTTCGGGGGGGCTCGACGATGGCCCTCCACTTT
clone size: -; V gene: TRBV19; D gene: -; J gene: TRBJ2-1; CDR3 protein: CASTQTPGAEQFF; CDR3 DNA: TGTGCCAGTACGCAAACCCCGGGAGCTGAGCAGTTCTTC
clone size: -; V gene: TRBV6-5; D gene: -; J gene: TRBJ1-2; CDR3 protein: CASSYSMRGTRGYTF; CDR3 DNA: TGTGCCAGCAGTTACTCGATGAGGGGGACGCGTGGCTACACCTTC
clone size: -; V gene: TRBV15; D gene: TRBD1; J gene: TRBJ2-1; CDR3 protein: CATSRRTGSRDEQFF; CDR3 DNA: TGTGCCACCAGCAGAAGGACAGGGTCAAGGGATGAGCAGTTCTTC
clone size: -; V gene: TRBV29-1; D gene: -; J gene: TRBJ1-1; CDR3 protein: CSTRRVNTEAFF; CDR3 DNA: TGCAGCACCCGACGGGTGAACACTGAAGCTTTCTTT
clone size: -; V gene: TRBV3-1/TRBV3-2; D gene: -; J gene: TRBJ2-1; CDR3 protein: CASSQDRARGGEQFF; CDR3 DNA: TGTGCCAGCAGCCAAGATAGGGCCCGGGGAGGTGAGCAGTTCTTC
clone size: -; V gene: TRBV6-6; D gene: TRBD1; J gene: TRBJ1-2; CDR3 protein: CASSHGTGGLYGYTF; CDR3 DNA: TGTGCCAGCAGCCACGGGACAGGGGGCCTCTATGGCTACACCTTC
clone size: -; V gene: TRBV19; D gene: -; J gene: TRBJ2-5; CDR3 protein: CASSIRGARETQYF; CDR3 DNA: TGTGCCAGTAGTATTCGGGGGGCGCGGGAGACCCAGTACTTC
clone size: -; V gene: TRBV5-1; D gene: TRBD1; J gene: TRBJ1-1; CDR3 protein: CASSFTGAATEAFF; CDR3 DNA: TGCGCCAGCAGCTTTACAGGGGCGGCCACTGAAGCTTTCTTT
clone size: few; V gene: TRBV28; D gene: -; J gene: TRBJ1-4; CDR3 protein: CASSPPPATNEKLFF; CDR3 DNA: TGTGCCAGCAGTCCCCCTCCGGCAACTAATGAAAAACTGTTTTTT
clone size: once; V gene: TRBV18; D gene: TRBD1; J gene: TRBJ1-6; CDR3 protein: CASSPFGTGVSPLHF; CDR3 DNA: TGTGCCAGCTCACCCTTCGGGACAGGGGTATCACCCCTCCACTTT
clone size: -; V gene: TRBV7-9; D gene: TRBD1; J gene: TRBJ1-2; CDR3 protein: CASRDPGQGSYGYTF; CDR3 DNA: TGTGCCAGCAGGGACCCAGGACAGGGCTCCTATGGCTACACCTTC
clone size: many; V gene: TRBV7-3; D gene: -; J gene: TRBJ1-1; CDR3 protein: CASSWAMNTEAFF; CDR3 DNA: TGTGCCAGCAGCTGGGCGATGAACACTGAAGCTTTCTTT
clone size: few; V gene: TRBV3-1/TRBV3-2; D gene: TRBD2; J gene: TRBJ2-5; CDR3 protein: CASSRTGLGVTQYF; CDR3 DNA: TGTGCCAGCAGCCGAACCGGACTAGGAGTGACCCAGTACTTC
clone size: -; V gene: TRBV9; D gene: TRBD2; J gene: TRBJ2-1; CDR3 protein: CASSVGEISGTILLYNEQFF; CDR3 DNA: TGTGCCAGCAGCGTAGGAGAAATTTCCGGGACTATCCTTCTCTACAATGAGCAGTTCTTC
clone size: -; V gene: TRBV29-1; D gene: -; J gene: TRBJ2-5; CDR3 protein: CSVEEGWTQYF; CDR3 DNA: TGCAGCGTTGAGGAGGGATGGACCCAGTACTTC
clone size: -; V gene: TRBV4-1; D gene: TRBD1; J gene: TRBJ1-1; CDR3 protein: CASRQGALKDTEAFF; CDR3 DNA: TGCGCCAGTCGACAGGGGGCCCTTAAGGACACTGAAGCTTTCTTT
clone size: -; V gene: TRBV30; D gene: -; J gene: TRBJ1-6; CDR3 protein: CAWSFQDSSPLHF; CDR3 DNA: TGTGCCTGGAGTTTTCAGGATAGTTCACCCCTCCACTTT
clone size: -; V gene: TRBV30; D gene: TRBD1; J gene: TRBJ2-1; CDR3 protein: CAGIGTGDYNEQFF; CDR3 DNA: TGTGCCGGAATCGGGACAGGGGACTACAATGAGCAGTTCTTC
clone size: -; V gene: TRBV18; D gene: TRBD2; J gene: TRBJ2-1; CDR3 protein: CASSITGGQGNEQFF; CDR3 DNA: TGTGCCAGCTCAATCACGGGGGGGCAGGGCAATGAGCAGTTCTTC
clone size: -; V gene: TRBV30; D gene: -; J gene: TRBJ2-7; CDR3 protein: CAWKSGLYEQYF; CDR3 DNA: TGTGCCTGGAAGTCAGGGCTCTACGAGCAGTACTTC
clone size: -; V gene: TRBV11-2; D gene: TRBD2; J gene: TRBJ2-5; CDR3 protein: CATSASGGAGETQYF; CDR3 DNA: TGTGCCACCTCGGCTAGCGGGGGGGCCGGGGAGACCCAGTACTTC
clone size: -; V gene: TRBV5-1; D gene: TRBD2; J gene: TRBJ2-1; CDR3 protein: CASSLRLAGGPEQFF; CDR3 DNA: TGCGCCAGCAGCTTGAGGCTAGCGGGGGGGCCGGAGCAGTTCTTC
clone size: -; V gene: TRBV5-1; D gene: -; J gene: TRBJ2-2; CDR3 protein: CASSASTGTRTGELFF; CDR3 DNA: TGCGCCAGCAGCGCTTCTACCGGGACTCGAACCGGGGAGCTGTTTTTT
clone size: -; V gene: TRBV2; D gene: TRBD1; J gene: TRBJ1-6; CDR3 protein: CASRGQGGNSPLHF; CDR3 DNA: TGTGCCAGCAGAGGACAGGGGGGGAATTCACCCCTCCACTTT
clone size: once; V gene: TRBV6-1; D gene: TRBD2; J gene: TRBJ2-3; CDR3 protein: CASSEAWIAGGQGDTQYF; CDR3 DNA: TGTGCCAGCAGTGAAGCTTGGATAGCGGGGGGGCAAGGAGATACGCAGTATTTT
clone size: few; V gene: TRBV7-8; D gene: -; J gene: TRBJ2-4; CDR3 protein: CASSLAVGVAKNIQYF; CDR3 DNA: TGTGCCAGCAGCTTAGCCGTGGGAGTAGCCAAAAACATTCAGTACTTC
clone size: -; V gene: TRBV7-3; D gene: -; J gene: TRBJ1-1; CDR3 protein: CASSFFRAGEAFF; CDR3 DNA: TGTGCCAGCAGCTTTTTTAGGGCGGGTGAAGCTTTCTTT
clone size: once; V gene: TRBV19; D gene: TRBD1; J gene: TRBJ1-1; CDR3 protein: CASSDRTGYTEAFF; CDR3 DNA: TGTGCCAGTAGTGACCGGACAGGATACACTGAAGCTTTCTTT
clone size: -; V gene: TRBV5-1; D gene: TRBD1; J gene: TRBJ1-2; CDR3 protein: CASRDGQGSWNGYTF; CDR3 DNA: TGCGCCAGCAGGGACGGACAGGGAAGTTGGAATGGCTACACCTTC
clone size: -; V gene: TRBV7-2; D gene: -; J gene: TRBJ2-2; CDR3 protein: CASSPGSGRGGELFF; CDR3 DNA: TGTGCCAGCAGCCCTGGATCTGGCCGAGGCGGGGAGCTGTTTTTT
clone size: -; V gene: TRBV10-1; D gene: TRBD1; J gene: TRBJ2-7; CDR3 protein: CASSPGRTGIYEQYF; CDR3 DNA: TGCGCCAGCAGTCCCGGCCGGACAGGCATCTACGAGCAGTACTTC
clone size: -; V gene: TRBV28; D gene: TRBD1; J gene: TRBJ1-2; CDR3 protein: CASSTWDPRQGYGYTF; CDR3 DNA: TGTGCCAGCAGTACCTGGGACCCAAGACAGGGGTATGGCTACACCTTC
clone size: -; V gene: TRBV9; D gene: TRBD1; J gene: TRBJ1-5; CDR3 protein: CASSFGTVNQPQHF; CDR3 DNA: TGTGCCAGCAGCTTCGGGACAGTAAATCAGCCCCAGCATTTT
clone size: -; V gene: TRBV7-9; D gene: -; J gene: TRBJ1-5; CDR3 protein: CASSLAIDSNQPQHF; CDR3 DNA: TGTGCCAGCAGCTTAGCGATAGACAGTAATCAGCCCCAGCATTTT
clone size: -; V gene: TRBV9; D gene: TRBD2; J gene: TRBJ2-1; CDR3 protein: CASSVDGTRLFNEQFF; CDR3 DNA: TGTGCCAGCAGCGTAGACGGGACTAGACTTTTCAATGAGCAGTTCTTC
clone size: few; V gene: TRBV4-2; D gene: TRBD2; J gene: TRBJ2-7; CDR3 protein: CASSQKRGLATEQYF; CDR3 DNA: TGTGCCAGCAGCCAAAAGAGGGGACTAGCGACCGAGCAGTACTTC
clone size: few; V gene: TRBV2; D gene: -; J gene: TRBJ1-5; CDR3 protein: CASTQEGASNQPQHF; CDR3 DNA: TGTGCCAGCACCCAAGAAGGGGCAAGCAATCAGCCCCAGCATTTT
clone size: -; V gene: TRBV5-4; D gene: TRBD1; J gene: TRBJ1-2; CDR3 protein: CASSFDRATYGYTF; CDR3 DNA: TGTGCCAGCAGTTTTGACAGGGCTACCTATGGCTACACCTTC
clone size: once; V gene: TRBV7-2; D gene: -; J gene: TRBJ2-1; CDR3 protein: CASTPSIPSYNEQFF; CDR3 DNA: TGTGCCAGCACACCCAGTATTCCTTCCTACAATGAGCAGTTCTTC